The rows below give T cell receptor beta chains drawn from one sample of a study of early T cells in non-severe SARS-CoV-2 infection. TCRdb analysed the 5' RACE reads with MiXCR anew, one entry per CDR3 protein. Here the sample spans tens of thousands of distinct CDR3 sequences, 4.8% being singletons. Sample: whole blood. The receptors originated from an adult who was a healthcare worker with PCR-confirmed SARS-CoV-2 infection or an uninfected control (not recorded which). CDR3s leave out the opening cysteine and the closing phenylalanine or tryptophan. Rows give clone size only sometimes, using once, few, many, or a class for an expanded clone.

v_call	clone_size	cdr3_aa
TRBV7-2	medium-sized	ASSLAGGTDTQY
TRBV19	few	ASSPPPPGREQY
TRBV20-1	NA	SARDPSRGSSYEQY
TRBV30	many	AWTGGPGNTIY
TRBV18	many	ASSPSGGIGELF
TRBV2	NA	ASKKEVYGYT
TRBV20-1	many	SAKRTSGGAQF
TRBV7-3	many	ASSLRQDTEAF
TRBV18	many	ASSPWGESSYNEQF
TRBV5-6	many	ASSLRTSVTDTQY
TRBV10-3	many	AISEGEGGGEQF
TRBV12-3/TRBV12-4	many	ASTPGQGIGYT
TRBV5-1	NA	ASGTGFSMNTEAF
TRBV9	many	ASSVGQGSGEQY
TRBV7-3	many	ASSLLAGIGEQF
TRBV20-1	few	SARAPRVEQF
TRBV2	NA	ASTPARPGGYT
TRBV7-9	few	ASSFQGQTPVSEAF
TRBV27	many	ASSLRKGSSGRLNNEQF
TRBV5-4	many	ASSLGGGETQY
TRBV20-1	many	SADGDRGNSPLH
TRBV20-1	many	SATGTGDQETQY